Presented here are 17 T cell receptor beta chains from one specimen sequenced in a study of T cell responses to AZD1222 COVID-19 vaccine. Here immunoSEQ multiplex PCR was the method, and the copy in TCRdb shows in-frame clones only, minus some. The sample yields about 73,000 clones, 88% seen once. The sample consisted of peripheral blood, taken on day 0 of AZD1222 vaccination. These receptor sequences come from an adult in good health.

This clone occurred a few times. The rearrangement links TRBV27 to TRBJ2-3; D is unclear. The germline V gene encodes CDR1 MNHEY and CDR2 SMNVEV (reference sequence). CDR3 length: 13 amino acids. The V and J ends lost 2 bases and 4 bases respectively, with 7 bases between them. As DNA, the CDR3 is TGTGCCAGCAGTTTAATAGGTCCAGATACGCAGTATTTT. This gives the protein CASSLIGPDTQYF.

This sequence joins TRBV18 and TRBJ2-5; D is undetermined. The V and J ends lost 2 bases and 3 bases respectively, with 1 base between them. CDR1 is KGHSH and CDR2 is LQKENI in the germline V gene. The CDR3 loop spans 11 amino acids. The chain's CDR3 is CASSPEETQYF. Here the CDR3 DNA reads TGTGCCAGCTCACCAGAAGAGACCCAGTACTTC.

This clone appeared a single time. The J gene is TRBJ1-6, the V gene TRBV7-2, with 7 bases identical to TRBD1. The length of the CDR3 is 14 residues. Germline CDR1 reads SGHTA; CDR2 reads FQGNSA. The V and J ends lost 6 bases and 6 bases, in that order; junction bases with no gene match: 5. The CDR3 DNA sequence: TGTGCCAGCAGTCCCGGGACAGTTAATTCACCCCTCCACTTT. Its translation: CASSPGTVNSPLHF.

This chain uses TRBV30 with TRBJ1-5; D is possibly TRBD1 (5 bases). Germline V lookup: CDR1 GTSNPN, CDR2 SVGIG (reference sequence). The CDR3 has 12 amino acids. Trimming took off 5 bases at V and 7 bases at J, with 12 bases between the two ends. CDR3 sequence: CAWATGGQPQHF. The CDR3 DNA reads TGTGCCTGGGCGACGGGGGGACAGCCCCAGCATTTT.

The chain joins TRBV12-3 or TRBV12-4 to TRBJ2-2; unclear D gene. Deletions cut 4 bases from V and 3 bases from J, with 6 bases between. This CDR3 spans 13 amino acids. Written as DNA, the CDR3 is TGTGCCAGCAGTTCGGTGGACACCGGGGAGCTGTTTTTT. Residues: CASSSVDTGELFF.

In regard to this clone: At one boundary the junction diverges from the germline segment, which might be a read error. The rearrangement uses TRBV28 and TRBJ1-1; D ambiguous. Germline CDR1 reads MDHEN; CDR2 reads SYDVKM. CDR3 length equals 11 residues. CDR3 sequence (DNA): TGTGCCAGCAGTCTTGGACGCAAACCTTTTTTT. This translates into CASSLGRKPFF.

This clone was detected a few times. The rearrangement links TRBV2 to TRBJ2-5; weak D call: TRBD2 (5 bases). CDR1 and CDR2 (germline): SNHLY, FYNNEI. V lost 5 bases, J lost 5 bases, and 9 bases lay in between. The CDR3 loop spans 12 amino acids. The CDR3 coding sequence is TGTGCCAGCAGTTTGAGGGCGGAGACCCAGTACTTC. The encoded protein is CASSLRAETQYF. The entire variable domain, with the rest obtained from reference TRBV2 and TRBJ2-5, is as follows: EPEVTQTPSHQVTQMGQEVILRCVPISNHLYFYWYRQILGQKVEFLVSFYNNEISEKSEIFDDQFSVERPDGSNFTLKIRSTKLEDSAMYFCASSLRAETQYFGPGTRLLVL.

This chain's CDR3 is CASSQGLAGVYNEQFF. CDR3 sequence (DNA): TGTGCCAGCAGCCAGGGACTAGCGGGAGTATACAATGAGCAGTTCTTC. V is TRBV25-1 and J is TRBJ2-1; TRBD2 agrees at 14 bases. This CDR3 is 16 amino acids long. V lost 6 bases and J lost 4; bases outside the gene matches: 5. Looked up from germline, CDR1 is MGHDK and CDR2 is SYGVNS.

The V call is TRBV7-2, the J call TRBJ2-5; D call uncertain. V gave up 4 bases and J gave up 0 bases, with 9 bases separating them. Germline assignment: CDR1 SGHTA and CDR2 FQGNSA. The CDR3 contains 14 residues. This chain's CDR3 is CASSSGRDQETQYF. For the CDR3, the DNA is TGTGCCAGCAGCTCTGGCCGGGACCAAGAGACCCAGTACTTC.

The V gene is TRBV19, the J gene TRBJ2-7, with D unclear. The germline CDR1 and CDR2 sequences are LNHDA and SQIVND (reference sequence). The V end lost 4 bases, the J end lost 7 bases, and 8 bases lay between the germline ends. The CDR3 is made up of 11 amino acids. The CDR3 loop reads CASSSFMEQYF. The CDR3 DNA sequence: TGTGCCAGTAGTAGCTTTATGGAGCAGTACTTC.

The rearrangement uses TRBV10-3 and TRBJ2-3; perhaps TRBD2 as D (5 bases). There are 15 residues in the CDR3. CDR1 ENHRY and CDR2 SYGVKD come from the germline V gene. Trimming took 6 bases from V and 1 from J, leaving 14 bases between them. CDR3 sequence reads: CAIRSGEDGTDTQYF. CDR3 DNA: TGTGCCATCAGAAGCGGTGAGGATGGCACAGATACGCAGTATTTT.

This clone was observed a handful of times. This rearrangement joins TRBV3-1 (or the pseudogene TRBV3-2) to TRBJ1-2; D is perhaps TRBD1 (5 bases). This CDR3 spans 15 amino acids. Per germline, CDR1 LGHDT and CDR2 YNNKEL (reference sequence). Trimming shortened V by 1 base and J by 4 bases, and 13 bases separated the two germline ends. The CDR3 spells CASSQVRGSAYGYTF. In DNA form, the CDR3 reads TGTGCCAGCAGCCAAGTCCGGGGGTCTGCCTATGGCTACACCTTC.

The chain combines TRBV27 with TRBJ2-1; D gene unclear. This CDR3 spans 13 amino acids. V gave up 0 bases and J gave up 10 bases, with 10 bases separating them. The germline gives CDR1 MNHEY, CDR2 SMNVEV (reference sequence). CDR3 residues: CASSLSAEVEQFF. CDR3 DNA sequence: TGTGCCAGCAGTTTATCCGCGGAAGTCGAGCAGTTCTTC.

DNA of the CDR3: TGCGCCAGCAGCTTGGGGTTTAAGCAGTACTTC. This sequence encodes CASSLGFKQYF. The V call is TRBV5-1, the J call TRBJ2-7; D is ambiguous. The CDR3 has 11 amino acids. Trimming pared 0 bases from V and 8 bases from J, leaving 6 bases between. The germline gives CDR1 SGHRS, CDR2 YFSETQ.

The CDR3 region is CASSPRPSGTGSSYNEQFF. The CDR3, as DNA: TGTGCCAGCAGTCCTAGGCCCTCCGGGACAGGGAGCTCCTACAATGAGCAGTTCTTC. The V gene is TRBV28, the J gene TRBJ2-1, with 9 positions matching TRBD1. From germline, CDR1 is MDHEN and CDR2 SYDVKM. With 5 bases clipped from V and 0 bases from J, the junction kept 14 bases outside the gene matches. This CDR3 comprises 19 residues. Based on the CDR3 plus reference TRBV28 and TRBJ2-1, the full variable domain is DVKVTQSSRYLVKRTGEKVFLECVQDMDHENMFWYRQDPGLGLRLIYFSYDVKMKEKGDIPEGYSVSREKKERFSLILESASTNQTSMYLCASSPRPSGTGSSYNEQFFGPGTRLTVL.

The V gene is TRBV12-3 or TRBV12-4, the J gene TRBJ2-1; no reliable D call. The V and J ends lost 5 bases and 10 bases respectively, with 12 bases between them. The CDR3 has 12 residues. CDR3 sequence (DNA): TGTGCCAGCAGTCCTATCGAAAGCGAGCAGTTCTTC. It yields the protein CASSPIESEQFF.

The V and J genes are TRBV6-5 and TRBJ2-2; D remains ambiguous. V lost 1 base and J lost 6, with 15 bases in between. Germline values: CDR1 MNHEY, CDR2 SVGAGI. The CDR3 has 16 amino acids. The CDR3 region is CASSYLGSPVPGELFF. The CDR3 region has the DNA TGTGCCAGCAGTTACTTGGGCAGTCCAGTACCCGGGGAGCTGTTTTTT.